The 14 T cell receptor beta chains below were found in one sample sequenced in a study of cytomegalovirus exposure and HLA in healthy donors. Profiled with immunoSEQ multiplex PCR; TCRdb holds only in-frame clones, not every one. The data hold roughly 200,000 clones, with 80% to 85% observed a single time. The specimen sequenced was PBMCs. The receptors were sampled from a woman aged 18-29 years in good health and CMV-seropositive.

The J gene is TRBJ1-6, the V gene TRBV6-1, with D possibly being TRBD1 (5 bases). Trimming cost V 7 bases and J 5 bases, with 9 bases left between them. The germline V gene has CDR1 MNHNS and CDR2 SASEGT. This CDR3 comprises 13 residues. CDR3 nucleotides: TGTGCCAGCATTGAGACAGATAATTCACCCCTCCACTTT. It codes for CASIETDNSPLHF.

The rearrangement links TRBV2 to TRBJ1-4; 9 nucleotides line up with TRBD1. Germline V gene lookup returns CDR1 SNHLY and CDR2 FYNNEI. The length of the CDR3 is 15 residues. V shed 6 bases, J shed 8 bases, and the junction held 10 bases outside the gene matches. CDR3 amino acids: CASSPDRGRREKLFF. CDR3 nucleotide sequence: TGTGCCAGCAGCCCGGACAGGGGCCGTAGGGAAAAACTGTTTTTT. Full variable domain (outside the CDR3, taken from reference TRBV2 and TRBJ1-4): EPEVTQTPSHQVTQMGQEVILRCVPISNHLYFYWYRQILGQKVEFLVSFYNNEISEKSEIFDDQFSVERPDGSNFTLKIRSTKLEDSAMYFCASSPDRGRREKLFFGSGTQLSVL.

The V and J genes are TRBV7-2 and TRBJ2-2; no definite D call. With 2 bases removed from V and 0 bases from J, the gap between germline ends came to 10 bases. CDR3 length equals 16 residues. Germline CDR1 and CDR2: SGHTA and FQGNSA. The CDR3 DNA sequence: TGTGCCAGCAGCTTAACGCCGCGAACGAACACCGGGGAGCTGTTTTTT. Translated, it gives CASSLTPRTNTGELFF.

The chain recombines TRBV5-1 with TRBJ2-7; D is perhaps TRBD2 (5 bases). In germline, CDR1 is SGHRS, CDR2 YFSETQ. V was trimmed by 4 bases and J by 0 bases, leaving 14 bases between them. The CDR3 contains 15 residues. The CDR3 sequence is CASSPDFLSSYEQYF. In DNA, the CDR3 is TGCGCCAGCAGCCCGGACTTTCTGAGCTCCTACGAGCAGTACTTC. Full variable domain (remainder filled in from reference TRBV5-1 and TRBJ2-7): KAGVTQTPRYLIKTRGQQVTLSCSPISGHRSVSWYQQTPGQGLQFLFEYFSETQRNKGNFPGRFSGRQFSNSRSEMNVSTLELGDSALYLCASSPDFLSSYEQYFGPGTRLTVT.

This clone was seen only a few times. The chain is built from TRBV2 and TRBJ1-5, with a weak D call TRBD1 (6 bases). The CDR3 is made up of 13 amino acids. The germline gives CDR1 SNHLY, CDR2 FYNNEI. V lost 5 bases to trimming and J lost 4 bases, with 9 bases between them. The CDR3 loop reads CASSFQGNQPQHF. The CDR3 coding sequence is TGTGCCAGCAGTTTTCAGGGGAATCAGCCCCAGCATTTT.

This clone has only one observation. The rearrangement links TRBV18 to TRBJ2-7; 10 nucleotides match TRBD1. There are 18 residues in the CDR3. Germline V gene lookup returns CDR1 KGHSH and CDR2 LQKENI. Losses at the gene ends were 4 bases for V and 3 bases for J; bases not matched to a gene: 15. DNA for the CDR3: TGTGCCAGCTCACTATCCGGGACAGGGGCGCTACGTTACTACGAGCAGTACTTC. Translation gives CASSLSGTGALRYYEQYF.

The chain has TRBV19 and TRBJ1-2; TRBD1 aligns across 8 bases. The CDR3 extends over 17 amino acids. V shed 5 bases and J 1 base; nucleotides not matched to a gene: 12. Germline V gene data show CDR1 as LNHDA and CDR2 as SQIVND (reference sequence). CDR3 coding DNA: TGTGCCAGTAGTCCGAACAGGGGGTACCGAATTAACTATGGCTACACCTTC. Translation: CASSPNRGYRINYGYTF.

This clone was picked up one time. CDR3 sequence (DNA): TGTGCCAGCTCACCGGGGACAGGGGCGCGGACTGAAGCTTTCTTT. Translation: CASSPGTGARTEAFF. This chain joins TRBV18 and TRBJ1-1, with 10 bases that match TRBD1. The CDR3 runs to 15 residues. V was clipped by 3 bases and J by 5 bases; unmatched bases: 6. CDR1 is KGHSH and CDR2 is LQKENI in the germline V gene.

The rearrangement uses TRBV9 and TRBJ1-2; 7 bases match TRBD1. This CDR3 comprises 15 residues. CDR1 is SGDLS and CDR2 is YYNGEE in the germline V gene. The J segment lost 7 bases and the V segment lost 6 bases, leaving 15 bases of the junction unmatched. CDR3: CASTNGEQGMFGYTF. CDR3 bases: TGTGCCAGCACAAACGGGGAACAGGGGATGTTTGGCTACACCTTC.

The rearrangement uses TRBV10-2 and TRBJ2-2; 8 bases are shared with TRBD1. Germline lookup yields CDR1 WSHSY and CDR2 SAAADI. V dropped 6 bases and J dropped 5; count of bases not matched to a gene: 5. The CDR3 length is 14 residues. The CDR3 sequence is CASRRQGRTGELFF. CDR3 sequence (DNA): TGCGCCAGCAGAAGACAGGGGAGGACCGGGGAGCTGTTTTTT.

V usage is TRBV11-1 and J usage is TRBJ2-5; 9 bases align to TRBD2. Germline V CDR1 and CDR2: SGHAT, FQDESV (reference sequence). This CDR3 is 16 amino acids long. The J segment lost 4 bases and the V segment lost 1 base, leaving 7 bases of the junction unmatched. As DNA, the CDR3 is TGTGCCAGCAGCTTAGTAGAGACTAGCGGCCGAGAGACCCAGTACTTC. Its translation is CASSLVETSGRETQYF.

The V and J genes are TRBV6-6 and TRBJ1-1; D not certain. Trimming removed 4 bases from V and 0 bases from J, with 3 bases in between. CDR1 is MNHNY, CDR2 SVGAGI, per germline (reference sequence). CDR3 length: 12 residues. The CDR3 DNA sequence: TGTGCCAGCAGTTTAATGAACACTGAAGCTTTCTTT. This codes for CASSLMNTEAFF.

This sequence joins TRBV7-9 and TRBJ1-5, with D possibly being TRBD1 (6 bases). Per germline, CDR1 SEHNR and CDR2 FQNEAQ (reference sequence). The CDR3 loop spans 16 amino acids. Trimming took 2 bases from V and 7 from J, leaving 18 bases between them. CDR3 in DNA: TGTGCCAGCAGCTTAACAGGGACCTCCGCTCCCCAGCCCCAGCATTTT. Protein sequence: CASSLTGTSAPQPQHF.

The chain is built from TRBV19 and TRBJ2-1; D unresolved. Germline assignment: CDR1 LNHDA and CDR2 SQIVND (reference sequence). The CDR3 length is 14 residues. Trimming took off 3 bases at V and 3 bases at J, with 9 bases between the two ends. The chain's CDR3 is CASSIYPGYNEQFF. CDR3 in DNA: TGTGCCAGTAGTATTTACCCCGGCTACAATGAGCAGTTCTTC.